This T cell receptor (beta chain) was sequenced for a study of long-term antiretroviral therapy in people with HIV. The study, taken as a whole, reports: Increased diversity was seen after ART, yet it remained lower than in transplant donor controls. Among HIV repertoires, CDR3 length ranges were narrower than those of controls.

They ran version v3.0 of the immunoSEQ assay at survey level. TCRdb keeps only in-frame clones here, not all; method: immunoSEQ multiplex PCR. Of roughly 20,000 clones listed, 85% are singletons. V shed 4 bases, J shed 2 bases, and the junction held 11 bases outside the gene matches. CDR3 size: 17 residues. From germline, CDR1 is ENHRY and CDR2 SYGVKD. From each donor, at least one pre-ART PBMC sample and at least two post-ART PBMC samples were obtained. Details on this clone: The antigen remains unidentified.

The rearrangement links TRBV10-3 to TRBJ2-7; TRBD2 matches 10 bases. The material sequenced was unsorted PBMCs, taken roughly 4 years after starting antiretroviral therapy. The source is a young man with HIV. As DNA, the CDR3 is TGTGCCATCAGTGTTAGTAGCGGGGGGTCGAAGCCCTACGAGCAGTACTTC. Amino acid sequence: CAISVSSGGSKPYEQYF.